This is a list of T cell receptor beta chains from one sample in a study of blood T cell repertoires in COVID-19. The data were produced by immunoSEQ multiplex PCR, yet TCRdb's version contains in-frame clones alone and is incomplete. Found here are roughly 67,000 clones, around 82% of them singletons; the top ten hold 7.5% to 9.5%. Source material: peripheral blood. Every receptor here comes from a man aged 45-65 years with active COVID-19. The CDR3 runs from the conserved cysteine through the conserved F or W. D genes are given only for firm matches. Not every row has a clone size; where given, it reads once, few, many or a size class.

- - TRBJ2-6 TRBV7-9 TGTGCTGGAGACGCATTGGGGGCCAACGTCCTGACTTTC CAGDALGANVLTF
once TRBD1 TRBJ1-4 TRBV6-5 TGTGCCAGCAGTACTACAGGGGGGGCTGGGGAAAAACTGTTTTTT CASSTTGGAGEKLFF
- - TRBJ1-6 TRBV2 TGTGCCAGCAGGGGGGGGGTCAGGAATTCACCCCTCCACTTT CASRGGVRNSPLHF
- - TRBJ1-3 TRBV4-1 TGCGCCAGCAGCCAAGATTACTACCAGGGTTCTGGAAACACCATATATTTT CASSQDYYQGSGNTIYF
- TRBD1 TRBJ2-3 TRBV6-4 TGTGCCAGCAGTAATGGACAGGCCCCCACAGATACGCAGTATTTT CASSNGQAPTDTQYF
once - TRBJ2-1 TRBV6-5 TGTGCCAGCGCCGTAGAGGCGAGTTTGAATGAGCAGTTCTTC CASAVEASLNEQFF
- TRBD2 TRBJ2-2 TRBV6-4 TGTGCCCGCGGGGGGACCGGGGAGCTGTTTTTT CARGGTGELFF
- - TRBJ2-1 TRBV12-3/TRBV12-4 TGTGCCAGCAGTAACCGCCGACAGGATCCCTTCTTC CASSNRRQDPFF
- - TRBJ2-1 TRBV6-1 TGTGCCAGCAGAGAAGCGGGCGTGAGCTCCTACAATGAGCAGTTCTTC CASREAGVSSYNEQFF
- - TRBJ2-3 TRBV7-2 TGTGCCAGCAGCTCAGCTCAGGGAATCACAGATACGCAGTATTTT CASSSAQGITDTQYF
once - TRBJ1-3 TRBV18 TGTGCCAGCTCACCACTCGACACTGGCTCTGGAAACACCATATATTTT CASSPLDTGSGNTIYF
- TRBD1 TRBJ2-2 TRBV19 TGTGCCAGTAGGAGCCTACAGGGGACCGCAGGGGAGCTGTTTTTT CASRSLQGTAGELFF
- TRBD1 TRBJ2-2 TRBV15 TGTGCCACCAGCACCCCTCGGACAGGGGGGACCGGGGAGCTGTTTTTT CATSTPRTGGTGELFF
- TRBD1 TRBJ1-1 TRBV3-1/TRBV3-2 TGTGCCAGCAGCCAAGGTTGGACAGGGGTGTTGGCGGCTTTCTTT CASSQGWTGVLAAFF
- TRBD2 TRBJ2-1 TRBV2 TGTGCCAGCAGTTGGGACTATTCCAATGAGCAGTTCTTC CASSWDYSNEQFF
- TRBD2 TRBJ2-3 TRBV5-4 TGTGCCAGCAGCTTGAAGTATCCGACTAGCGGGACAGATACGCAGTATTTT CASSLKYPTSGTDTQYF
- TRBD2 TRBJ2-1 TRBV19 TGTGCCAGTAGTCCGAAAAAGAGCGGGGGGCAGAATGAGCAGTTCTTC CASSPKKSGGQNEQFF
- - TRBJ2-7 TRBV29-1 TGCAGCGTTGCGTTCGGGTCCTACGAGCAGTACTTC CSVAFGSYEQYF
once TRBD1 TRBJ2-7 TRBV6-1 TGTGCCAGCAGTGAATTCGGCAGGGGGATCTACGAGCAGTACTTC CASSEFGRGIYEQYF
- - TRBJ1-6 TRBV6-5 TGTGCCAGCAGAAGGGGAACTATTCAGAATTCACCCCTCCACTTT CASRRGTIQNSPLHF
- - TRBJ1-1 TRBV6-5 TGTGCCGTTGTTAGGACACCTATGGGCACTGAAGCTTTCTTT CAVVRTPMGTEAFF
- - TRBJ2-2 TRBV2 TGTGCCAGCCGGAGCGGGGAGCTGTTTTTT CASRSGELFF
- TRBD1 TRBJ2-7 TRBV5-1 TGCGCCAGCAGCTCGGGACAGGGTATCTACGAGCAGTACTTC CASSSGQGIYEQYF
- TRBD1 TRBJ1-1 TRBV9 TGTGCCAGCAGCGTAGTCGGGACAGGGATTTTGGGGACTGAAGCTTTCTTT CASSVVGTGILGTEAFF
- TRBD2 TRBJ2-1 TRBV4-1 TGCGCCAGCGGGCTAGCGGGGAACAATGAGCAGTTCTTC CASGLAGNNEQFF
- TRBD2 TRBJ2-1 TRBV11-2 TGTGCCAGCAGCCCCTTAGCGGGAGGGCAGTTCTTC CASSPLAGGQFF
- TRBD2 TRBJ2-5 TRBV11-2 TGTGCCAGCAGCTTAGTTGGCGGGGGAATCCAAGAGACCCAGTACTTC CASSLVGGGIQETQYF
- - TRBJ2-1 TRBV18 TGTGCCAGCTCAGCCCGGGACAAATACAATGAGCAGTTCTTC CASSARDKYNEQFF